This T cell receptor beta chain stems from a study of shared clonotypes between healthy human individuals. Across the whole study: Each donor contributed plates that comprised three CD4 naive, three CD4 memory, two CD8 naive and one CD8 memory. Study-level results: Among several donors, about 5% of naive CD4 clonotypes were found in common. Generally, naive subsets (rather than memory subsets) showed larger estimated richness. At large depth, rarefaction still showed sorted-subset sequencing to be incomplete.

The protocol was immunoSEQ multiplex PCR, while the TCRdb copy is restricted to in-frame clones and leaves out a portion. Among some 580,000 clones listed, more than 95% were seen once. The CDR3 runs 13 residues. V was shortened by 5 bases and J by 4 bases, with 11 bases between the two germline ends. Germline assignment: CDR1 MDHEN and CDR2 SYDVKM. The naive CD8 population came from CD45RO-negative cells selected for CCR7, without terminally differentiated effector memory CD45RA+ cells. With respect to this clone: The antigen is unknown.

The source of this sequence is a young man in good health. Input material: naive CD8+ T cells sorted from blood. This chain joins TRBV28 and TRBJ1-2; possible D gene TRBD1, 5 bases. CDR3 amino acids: CASSLSGGYGYTF. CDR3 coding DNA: TGTGCCAGCAGTCTCTCCGGGGGCTATGGCTACACCTTC.